The clone carrying this TCR beta chain has more than one count but fewer than ten. Its matching antigen is unknown. This sample is part of a study of breast tumors, draining lymph nodes, adjacent tissues. TCRdb independently ran MiXCR on the multiplex PCR reads; one entry per CDR3 protein. The sample has roughly 80,000 distinct CDR3 sequences; about 20% are singletons. With 7 bases removed from V and 8 bases from J, the gap between germline ends came to 8 bases. Germline CDR1 reads MDHEN; CDR2 reads SYDVKM. The CDR3 is 11 amino acids. Study conclusions and caveats: Tumor and nontumor repertoires were significantly more similar in luminal-like than in basal-like breast cancer. Tumor T cell lymph node origin was a supported hypothesis, not proven. Findings are consistent with lymph node origin and intratumoral expansion of most tumor T cells. Tumors had less TCR diversity than lymph nodes, more than nontumor tissue.

The lymph nodes were axillary draining lymph nodes from breast cancer patients. The receptor's source is a female donor with breast cancer. Some clones in this sample may be carry-over from other donors' samples. The gene calls are TRBV28 and TRBJ1-4; no firm D call. Specimen: axillary lymph node tissue. DNA of the CDR3: TGTGCCAGCACTAAGAGGGAAAAACTGTTTTTT. It yields the protein CASTKREKLFF.